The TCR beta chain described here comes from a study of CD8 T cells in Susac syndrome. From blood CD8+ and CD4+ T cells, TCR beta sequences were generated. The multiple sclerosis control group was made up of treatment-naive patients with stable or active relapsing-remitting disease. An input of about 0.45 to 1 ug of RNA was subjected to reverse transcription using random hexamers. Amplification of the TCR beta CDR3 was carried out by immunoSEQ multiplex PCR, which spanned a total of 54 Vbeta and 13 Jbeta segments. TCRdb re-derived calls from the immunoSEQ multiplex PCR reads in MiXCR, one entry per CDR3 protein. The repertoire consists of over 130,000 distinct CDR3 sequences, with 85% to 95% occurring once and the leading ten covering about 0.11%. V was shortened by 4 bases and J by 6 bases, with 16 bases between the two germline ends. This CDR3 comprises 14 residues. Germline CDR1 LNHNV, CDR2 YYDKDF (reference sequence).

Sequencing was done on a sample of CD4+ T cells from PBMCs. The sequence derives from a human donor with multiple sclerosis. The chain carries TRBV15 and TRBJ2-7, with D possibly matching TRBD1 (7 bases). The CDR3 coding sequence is TGTGCCACCAGCAACGGTGGGACAGCGGGCGAGCAGTACTTC. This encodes CATSNGGTAGEQYF.